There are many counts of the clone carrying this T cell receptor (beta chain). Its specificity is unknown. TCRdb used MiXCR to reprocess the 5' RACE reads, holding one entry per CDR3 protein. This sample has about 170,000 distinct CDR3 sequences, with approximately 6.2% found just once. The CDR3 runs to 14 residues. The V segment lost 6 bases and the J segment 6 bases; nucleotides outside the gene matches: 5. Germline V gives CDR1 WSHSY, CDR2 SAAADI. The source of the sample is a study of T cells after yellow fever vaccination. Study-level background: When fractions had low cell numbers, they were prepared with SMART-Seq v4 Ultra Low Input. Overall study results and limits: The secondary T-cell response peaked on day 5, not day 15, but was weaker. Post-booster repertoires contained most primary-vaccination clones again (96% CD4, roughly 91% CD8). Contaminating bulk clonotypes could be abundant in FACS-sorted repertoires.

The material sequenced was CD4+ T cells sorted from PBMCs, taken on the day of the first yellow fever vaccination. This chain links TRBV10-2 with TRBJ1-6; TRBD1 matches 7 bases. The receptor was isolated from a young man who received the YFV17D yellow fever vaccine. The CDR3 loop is CASSPGTANSPLHF. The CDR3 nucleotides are TGCGCCAGCAGCCCCGGGACAGCTAATTCACCCCTCCACTTT.